A single sample gave rise to the 11 T cell receptor beta chains below, sequenced in a study of blood T cell repertoires in COVID-19. Repertoires were generated with immunoSEQ multiplex PCR, while TCRdb's copy carries only in-frame clones and drops some. The sample carries 190,000 or so clones, over 75% recorded once. Sequenced input: peripheral blood. The receptors were sampled from a man aged 35-49 years with active or convalescent COVID-19.

This chain connects TRBV6-2 or TRBV6-3 to TRBJ1-4; 8 nucleotides agree with TRBD1. The junction had 9 bases not matched to a gene; V was cut back by 2 bases and J by 4 bases. Per germline, CDR1 MNHEY and CDR2 SVGEGT. The CDR3 covers 17 residues. Here the CDR3 DNA reads TGTGCCAGCAGTTACGAGACCAGGACAGGGAGTAATGAAAAACTGTTTTTT. Amino acids: CASSYETRTGSNEKLFF.

V and J are TRBV7-9 and TRBJ1-5; tentatively, D is TRBD1 (6 bases). The V end lost 0 bases, the J end lost 9 bases, and 15 bases lay between the germline ends. The CDR3 sequence is 15 residues long. Germline CDR1 reads SEHNR; CDR2 reads FQNEAQ (reference sequence). Here the CDR3 DNA reads TGTGCCAGCAGCTTAGCTGGGACACCTGTCGGGCCCCAGCATTTT. Protein: CASSLAGTPVGPQHF.

The gene calls are TRBV29-1 and TRBJ1-2; a weak D match, TRBD1 (6 bases). Between the trimmed V and J ends, which lost 0 bases and 8 bases, there was a span of 13 bases. The V gene's germline CDR1 is SQVTM and CDR2 ANQGSEA. The CDR3 is 13 residues long. CDR3 loop: CSVEDRGREGYTF. CDR3 nucleotides: TGCAGCGTTGAAGATCGGGGGCGGGAGGGCTACACCTTC.

The chain links TRBV5-4 to TRBJ2-2; 12 bases match TRBD1. V shed 4 bases and J 6 bases; nucleotides not matched to a gene: 7. This CDR3 is 16 amino acids long. CDR1 is SGHNT, CDR2 YYREEE, per germline (reference sequence). The CDR3 is CASSRGQGAFPGELFF. The CDR3 DNA reads as TGTGCCAGCAGCCGGGGACAGGGGGCTTTTCCCGGGGAGCTGTTTTTT.

This rearrangement joins TRBV29-1 to TRBJ1-1, with 7 nucleotides matching TRBD1. Germline CDR1 and CDR2: SQVTM and ANQGSEA. CDR3 length: 16 amino acids. The trim removed 4 bases at V and 4 bases at J, leaving 15 bases unmatched. CDR3 coding DNA: TGCAGCGTTGGGGGTCGAGGGGGCGCGAAGGGCACTGAAGCTTTCTTT. It codes for CSVGGRGGAKGTEAFF.

V usage is TRBV25-1 and J usage is TRBJ1-2, with D possibly being TRBD1 (5 bases). The CDR3 sequence is 15 residues long. V was shortened by 1 base and J by 5 bases, with 14 bases between the two germline ends. Looked up from germline, CDR1 is MGHDK and CDR2 is SYGVNS. The CDR3 nucleotides are TGTGCCAGCAGTGAATCTGGGGGGGAATGGTATGGCTACACCTTC. It specifies CASSESGGEWYGYTF.

This clone was seen more than once but under ten times. The chain joins TRBV21-1 to TRBJ1-1; the table's D call TRBD1 went unverified against the DNA. TRBV21-1 is a listed pseudogene. This CDR3 has 14 residues. The CDR3 nucleotides read TGTGCCAGCAGCAAACAGGGTCTGGGGACTGAAGCTTTCTTT. Its translation: CASSKQGLGTEAFF.

The chain is built from TRBV7-9 and TRBJ2-7, with D perhaps matching TRBD1 (5 bases). Trimming took 5 bases from V and 2 from J, leaving 16 bases between them. CDR1 SEHNR and CDR2 FQNEAQ come from the germline V gene (reference sequence). There are 15 residues in the CDR3. The chain's CDR3 is CASSPRNRQTYEQYF. Here the CDR3 DNA reads TGTGCCAGCAGCCCTCGCAATCGACAGACCTACGAGCAGTACTTC. Filled out from reference TRBV7-9 and TRBJ2-7, the complete variable domain reads DTGVSQNPRHKITKRGQNVTFRCDPISEHNRLYWYRQTLGQGPEFLTYFQNEAQLEKSRLLSDRFSAERPKGSFSTLEIQRTEQGDSAMYLCASSPRNRQTYEQYFGPGTRLTVT.

The chain uses TRBV11-3 and TRBJ2-1; 12 nucleotides line up with TRBD2. The CDR3 totals 18 residues. The germline gives CDR1 SGHNT, CDR2 YENEEA. V was clipped by 0 bases and J by 0 bases; unmatched bases: 3. CDR3 bases: TGTGCCAGCAGCTTAGATGCTAGCGGGGGGGCCTCCTACAATGAGCAGTTCTTC. Protein: CASSLDASGGASYNEQFF.

CDR3 amino acids: CASSPTGALNEKLFF. CDR3 sequence (DNA): TGTGCCAGTAGTCCAACAGGGGCTTTAAATGAAAAACTGTTTTTT. This chain joins TRBV19 and TRBJ1-4; TRBD1 agrees at 7 bases. The length of the CDR3 is 15 residues. The junction had 8 bases not matched to a gene; V was cut back by 5 bases and J by 5 bases. Germline lookup yields CDR1 LNHDA and CDR2 SQIVND (reference sequence). The variable domain in full, completed from reference TRBV19 and TRBJ1-4, reads DGGITQSPKYLFRKEGQNVTLSCEQNLNHDAMYWYRQDPGQGLRLIYYSQIVNDFQKGDIAEGYSVSREKKESFPLTVTSAQKNPTAFYLCASSPTGALNEKLFFGSGTQLSVL.

This rearrangement joins TRBV6-5 to TRBJ2-2; 7 positions match TRBD1. Germline V gene lookup returns CDR1 MNHEY and CDR2 SVGAGI. V lost 5 bases and J lost 6; bases outside the gene matches: 3. This CDR3 spans 13 amino acids. Written as DNA, the CDR3 is TGTGCCAGCAGTCGACAGGGTCCCGGGGAGCTGTTTTTT. Translation gives CASSRQGPGELFF.